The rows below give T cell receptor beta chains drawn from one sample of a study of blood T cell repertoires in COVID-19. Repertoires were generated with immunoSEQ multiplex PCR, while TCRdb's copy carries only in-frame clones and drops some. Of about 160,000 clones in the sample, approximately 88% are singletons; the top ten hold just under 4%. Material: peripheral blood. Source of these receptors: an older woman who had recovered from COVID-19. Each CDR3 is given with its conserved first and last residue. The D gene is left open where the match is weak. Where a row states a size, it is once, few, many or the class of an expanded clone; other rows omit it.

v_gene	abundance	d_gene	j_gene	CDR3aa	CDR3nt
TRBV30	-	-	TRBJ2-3	CAWSQLIVSTDTQYF	TGTGCCTGGAGCCAACTCATCGTAAGCACAGATACGCAGTATTTT
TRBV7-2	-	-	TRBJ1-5	CASSLALVSLDSNQPQHF	TGTGCCAGCAGCTTAGCGCTAGTGTCGCTAGATAGCAATCAGCCCCAGCATTTT
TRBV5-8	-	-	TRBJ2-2	CASSLLRSRAGELFF	TGTGCCAGCAGCTTACTCCGGTCGAGAGCCGGGGAGCTGTTTTTT
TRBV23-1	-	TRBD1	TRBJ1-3	CASSQYRGHGNTIYF	TGCGCCAGCAGTCAATACAGGGGGCATGGAAACACCATATATTTT
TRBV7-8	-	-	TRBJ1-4	CASSLKWLGEKLFF	TGTGCCAGCAGCTTAAAGTGGTTGGGCGAAAAACTGTTTTTT
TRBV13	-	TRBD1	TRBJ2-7	CASSSDRGGEQYF	TGTGCCAGCAGCTCCGACAGGGGGGGCGAGCAGTACTTC
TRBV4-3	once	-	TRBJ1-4	CASSQDTWADNEKLFF	TGCGCCAGCAGCCAAGATACATGGGCTGACAATGAAAAACTGTTTTTT
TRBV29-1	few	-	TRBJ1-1	CSAKTGSSTEAFF	TGCAGCGCAAAGACAGGATCTAGCACTGAAGCTTTCTTT
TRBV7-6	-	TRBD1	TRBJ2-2	CASSARGLANTGELFF	TGTGCCAGCAGCGCCAGGGGGCTTGCGAACACCGGGGAGCTGTTTTTT
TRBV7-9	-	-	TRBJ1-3	CASSPFGESPNTIYF	TGTGCCAGCAGCCCGTTCGGGGAGAGCCCGAACACCATATATTTT
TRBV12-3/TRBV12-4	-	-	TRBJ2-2	CASSRTGELFF	TGTGCCAGCAGTCGTACCGGGGAGCTGTTTTTT
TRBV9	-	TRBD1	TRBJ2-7	CASSAEPGQSYEQYF	TGTGCCAGCAGCGCCGAACCGGGACAGTCCTACGAGCAGTACTTC
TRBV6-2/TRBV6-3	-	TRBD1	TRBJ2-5	CASSFNPSRDRQETQYF	TGTGCCAGCAGTTTTAACCCCTCGAGGGACAGGCAAGAGACCCAGTACTTC
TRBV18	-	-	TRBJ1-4	CASSPGAETATNEKLFF	TGTGCCAGCTCACCAGGAGCAGAGACTGCAACTAATGAAAAACTGTTTTTT
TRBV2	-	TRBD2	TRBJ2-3	CASYSAGVADTQYF	TGTGCCTCCTACTCCGCGGGGGTGGCAGATACGCAGTATTTT
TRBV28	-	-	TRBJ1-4	CASSSRAGTNEKLFF	TGTGCCAGCAGTTCCCGGGCAGGGACTAATGAAAAACTGTTTTTT
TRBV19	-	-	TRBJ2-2	CASSMEQRNTGELFF	TGTGCCAGTAGTATGGAACAGAGGAACACCGGGGAGCTGTTTTTT
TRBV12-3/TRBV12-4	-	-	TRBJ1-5	CASSLQVQQPQHF	TGTGCCAGCAGTTTACAGGTACAACAGCCCCAGCATTTT